Shown below are 22 T cell receptor beta chains from a single sample sequenced in a study of graft-versus-host responses after intestinal transplantation. Only in-frame clones appear in the TCRdb table, and some are missing; sequencing was by immunoSEQ multiplex PCR. There are 35,000 to 45,000 clones in the sample; approximately 94% occur only once, and over 0.2% lies in the top ten. No antigen has been assigned to these receptors. The sequenced sample was unstimulated CD4+ T cells sorted from spleen or lymph node cells, obtained before transplant. These receptors were collected from a human donor who was the organ donor for an intestinal transplant.

The chain uses TRBV30 and TRBJ2-3; the D is unclear. Germline V lookup: CDR1 GTSNPN, CDR2 SVGIG (reference sequence). Between the trimmed V and J ends, which lost 0 bases and 6 bases, there was a span of 4 bases. The CDR3 extends over 11 amino acids. The CDR3 spells CAWSVLDTQYF. The DNA of the CDR3 is TGTGCCTGGAGTGTACTTGATACGCAGTATTTT.

This clone has only one observation. This sequence joins TRBV4-1 and TRBJ2-3, with 8 nucleotides matching TRBD1. The CDR3 length is 15 residues. Germline values: CDR1 MGHRA, CDR2 YSYEKL. Trimming removed 3 bases from V and 1 base from J; junction bases left unmatched: 3. The CDR3 DNA reads TGCGCCAGCAGCCAGCAGGGGGCCCGCACAGATACGCAGTATTTT. This sequence encodes CASSQQGARTDTQYF.

The chain recombines TRBV21-1 with TRBJ2-7; the tabulated D call, TRBD1, remains unverified against the DNA. TRBV21-1 is shown as a pseudogene. There are 22 residues in the CDR3. CDR3 bases: TGTGCCAGCAGCAAAGCGCCAGAACGACAGGGGGCGTATAGAGGGGGGTCCTACGAGCAGTACTTC. This translates into CASSKAPERQGAYRGGSYEQYF.

The chain combines TRBV5-4 with TRBJ2-7; 7 nucleotides agree with TRBD1. J lost 4 bases, V lost 0 bases, and 1 base had no gene match. Germline CDR1 reads SGHNT; CDR2 reads YYREEE (reference sequence). This CDR3 spans 13 amino acids. CDR3 in DNA: TGTGCCAGCAGCTTGGGGACAGGATACGAGCAGTACTTC. The encoded protein is CASSLGTGYEQYF.

V usage is TRBV18 and J usage is TRBJ1-1, with D perhaps matching TRBD1 (5 bases). In germline, CDR1 is KGHSH, CDR2 LQKENI. This CDR3 comprises 18 residues. Trimming took off 3 bases at V and 2 bases at J, with 22 bases between the two ends. CDR3 sequence: CASSPLGGERRINTEAFF. As DNA, the CDR3 is TGTGCCAGCTCACCCCTCGGGGGGGAGAGGAGGATAAACACTGAAGCTTTCTTT.

The J gene is TRBJ2-2, the V gene TRBV28; 11 positions agree with TRBD1. The J segment lost 5 bases and the V segment lost 1 base, leaving 6 bases of the junction unmatched. The CDR3 totals 17 residues. Germline V gene data show CDR1 as MDHEN and CDR2 as SYDVKM. The CDR3 region is CASSLLGQGGKTGELFF. CDR3 coding DNA: TGTGCCAGCAGTTTATTGGGACAGGGGGGTAAGACCGGGGAGCTGTTTTTT.

This CDR3 is CASRSASATNEKLFF. The DNA for the CDR3 is TGCGCCAGCAGGTCGGCGAGTGCAACTAATGAAAAACTGTTTTTT. This chain links TRBV5-1 with TRBJ1-4; D ambiguous. Germline V lookup: CDR1 SGHRS, CDR2 YFSETQ. The ends were cut back, 5 bases at V and 0 bases at J, with 11 bases in the middle. The CDR3 sequence is 15 residues long.

The chain has TRBV30 and TRBJ1-6, with D tentatively TRBD1 (6 bases). Trimming removed 3 bases from V and 0 bases from J, with 12 bases in between. The CDR3 is 16 residues long. Germline assignment: CDR1 GTSNPN and CDR2 SVGIG (reference sequence). The DNA of the CDR3 is TGTGCCTGGAGGACCCAGGGGAGCTCCTATAATTCACCCCTCCACTTT. Amino acids: CAWRTQGSSYNSPLHF.

The V call is TRBV27, the J call TRBJ1-2, with 7 bases fitting TRBD1. Germline V lookup: CDR1 MNHEY, CDR2 SMNVEV (reference sequence). The ends lost 2 bases at V and 4 bases at J; junction bases unmatched: 16. The CDR3 loop spans 18 amino acids. CDR3 nucleotides: TGTGCCAGCAGTTTACGATGGGATGGGGGAGGGGGCGGCTATGGCTACACCTTC. Translating it yields CASSLRWDGGGGGYGYTF.

CDR3 in DNA: TGCGCCAGCAGTTCCCCGGCCCAATTCACCGGGGAGCTGTTTTTT. This sequence encodes CASSSPAQFTGELFF. The chain recombines TRBV5-1 with TRBJ2-2, with D unresolved. Trimming removed 5 bases from V and 4 bases from J, with 15 bases in between. The CDR3 covers 15 residues. In germline, CDR1 is SGHRS, CDR2 YFSETQ.

This sequence joins TRBV19 and TRBJ1-5, with 12 bases fitting TRBD1. The CDR3 covers 16 residues. Germline CDR1 and CDR2: LNHDA and SQIVND (reference sequence). With V trimmed by 4 bases and J by 2 bases, 3 bases remained unmatched. The CDR3 DNA follows: TGTGCCAGTAGTACCGGGACAGGGGGCGGCAATCAGCCCCAGCATTTT. Translated, it gives CASSTGTGGGNQPQHF.

This sequence joins TRBV6-1 and TRBJ1-1; D uncertain. Germline lookup yields CDR1 MNHNS and CDR2 SASEGT. Trimming removed 8 bases from V and 4 bases from J, with 14 bases in between. This CDR3 comprises 13 residues. In DNA form, the CDR3 reads TGTGCCAGCTACGACCCCCCGGGCACTGAAGCTTTCTTT. Its protein product is CASYDPPGTEAFF.

The chain couples TRBV5-1 to TRBJ2-6; D remains ambiguous. In germline, CDR1 is SGHRS, CDR2 YFSETQ. CDR3 length: 15 amino acids. V was trimmed by 4 bases and J by 0 bases, leaving 8 bases between them. The CDR3 nucleotides are TGCGCCAGCAGCCCGGTTGGCTCTGGGGCCAACGTCCTGACTTTC. It encodes CASSPVGSGANVLTF.

The chain carries TRBV30 and TRBJ2-7; 7 bases are shared with TRBD2. CDR1 is GTSNPN and CDR2 is SVGIG in the germline V gene (reference sequence). The junction had 14 bases not matched to a gene; V was cut back by 3 bases and J by 3 bases. This CDR3 is 16 amino acids long. CDR3 nucleotides: TGTGCCTGGAGCGCCTCCCGTACTAGCGCCCTCTACGAGCAGTACTTC. It is translated as CAWSASRTSALYEQYF.

The chain joins TRBV11-2 to TRBJ2-2; D is undetermined. Trimming shortened V by 1 base and J by 4 bases, and 4 bases separated the two germline ends. The CDR3 length is 13 residues. Germline-derived CDR1 and CDR2 are SGHAT and FQNNGV. In DNA, the CDR3 is TGTGCCAGCAGCTTAGGGTTCACCGGGGAGCTGTTTTTT. This gives the protein CASSLGFTGELFF.

The chain uses TRBV7-2 and TRBJ2-2, with D tentatively TRBD1 (5 bases). Looked up from germline, CDR1 is SGHTA and CDR2 is FQGNSA. The CDR3 spans 17 residues. V shed 0 bases and J shed 4 bases, with 15 bases lying between them. CDR3 sequence: CASSLAPGWGITGELFF. The CDR3 bases are TGTGCCAGCAGCTTAGCCCCCGGCTGGGGCATCACCGGGGAGCTGTTTTTT. Supplemented by reference TRBV7-2 and TRBJ2-2, the full variable domain reads GAGVSQSPSNKVTEKGKDVELRCDPISGHTALYWYRQSLGQGLEFLIYFQGNSAPDKSGLPSDRFSAERTGGSVSTLTIQRTQQEDSAVYLCASSLAPGWGITGELFFGEGSRLTVL.

This clone was seen once. The rearrangement joins TRBV9 to TRBJ2-3; 10 positions match TRBD2. The CDR3 extends over 17 amino acids. V lost 0 bases, J lost 0 bases, and 4 bases stayed unmatched. Germline assignment: CDR1 SGDLS and CDR2 YYNGEE. CDR3 residues: CASSVGLAGRSTDTQYF. CDR3 DNA: TGTGCCAGCAGCGTAGGACTAGCGGGCCGTAGCACAGATACGCAGTATTTT.

The CDR3 here is CASSLLERDEQYF. In DNA form, the CDR3 reads TGTGCCAGCAGCCTTTTAGAGAGGGATGAGCAGTACTTC. V gene TRBV11-3 combines with J gene TRBJ2-7, with a weak D call TRBD2 (5 bases). CDR1 is SGHNT, CDR2 YENEEA, per germline. This CDR3 region has 13 residues. Trimming took off 5 bases at V and 7 bases at J, with 15 bases between the two ends.

The chain joins TRBV18 to TRBJ1-3; 7 bases line up with TRBD1. V lost 6 bases, J lost 4 bases, and 9 bases stayed unmatched. CDR1 KGHSH and CDR2 LQKENI come from the germline V gene. The CDR3 sequence is 15 residues long. CDR3 bases: TGTGCCAGCTCCCTACAGGGGACTGGCGGAAACACCATATATTTT. Its protein is CASSLQGTGGNTIYF. Looking up the rest from reference TRBV18 and TRBJ1-3 gives the full variable domain: NAGVMQNPRHLVRRRGQEARLRCSPMKGHSHVYWYRQLPEEGLKFMVYLQKENIIDESGMPKERFSAEFPKEGPSILRIQQVVRGDSAAYFCASSLQGTGGNTIYFGEGSWLTVV.

The chain carries TRBV7-2 and TRBJ2-5; D perhaps matches TRBD2 (5 bases). TRBJ2-7 explains the end of the DNA better; the J call may be wrong. The germline gives CDR1 SGHTA, CDR2 FQGNSA. This CDR3 spans 13 amino acids. CDR3 loop: CASSLGSGYEQYF. DNA for the CDR3: TGTGCCAGCAGCTTAGGAAGCGGCTACGAGCAGTACTTC.

This clone occurred once. The chain is built from TRBV18 and TRBJ2-5; the D is unclear. The V gene lost 2 bases and the J gene lost 5 bases, with 6 bases spanning the gap. This CDR3 has 12 amino acids. CDR1 is KGHSH and CDR2 is LQKENI in the germline V gene. CDR3 bases: TGTGCCAGCTCACCATCGAATGAGACCCAGTACTTC. Translated: CASSPSNETQYF.

J is TRBJ1-3 and V is TRBV5-1; D is unresolved. The CDR3 runs to 14 residues. Trimming took off 4 bases at V and 3 bases at J, with 11 bases between the two ends. CDR1 SGHRS and CDR2 YFSETQ come from the germline V gene. CDR3 sequence reads: CASSPPGSGNTIYF. The CDR3 coding sequence is TGCGCCAGCAGCCCCCCGGGGAGTGGAAACACCATATATTTT.